This is a list of T cell receptor beta chains from one sample in a study of blood T cell repertoires in COVID-19. Sequenced by immunoSEQ multiplex PCR; TCRdb stores in-frame clones only, minus some. Seen here are 200,000 to 250,000 clones, 85% observed once, and the top ten hold 2.4%. Sequencing was performed on peripheral blood. Receptors were obtained from a woman between 65 and 79 years old with COVID-19, enrolled during active disease. Each CDR3 is given with its conserved first and last residue. D genes are given only for firm matches. Part of the rows lack a size; the others show once, few, many or a class for expanded clones.

clone_size	v_call	cdr3_length	d_call	cdr3_aa
.	TRBV6-5	13	TRBD1	CASSTQGGYGYTF
few	TRBV6-2/TRBV6-3	18	.	CASSYLGLASAGTDTQYF
.	TRBV3-1/TRBV3-2	15	TRBD2	CASSLLAGGPGELFF
.	TRBV6-4	14	.	CASSVQAFTGELFF
.	TRBV30	14	TRBD1	CAWGPGQANEKLFF
once	TRBV4-2	14	.	CASSQGLQHTEAFF
.	TRBV6-6	13	.	CASSLRENQPQHF
once	TRBV11-2	15	.	CASSLAPTPNYGYTF
.	TRBV10-3	15	TRBD1	CAIRPGTGLVTEAFF
.	TRBV7-2	16	TRBD2	CASSAELAGGADTQYF
once	TRBV16	21	TRBD1	CASSQFRLETGRQSGNQPQHF
few	TRBV4-2	14	TRBD1	CASSRTGNLYGYTF
.	TRBV7-2	15	TRBD1	CASSRQGALGQPQHF
.	TRBV9	17	.	CASSPRGGFPNTGELFF
.	TRBV4-3	16	.	CASSLKGLRGTDTQYF
.	TRBV18	15	TRBD1	CASSQGAMRDTEAFF
.	TRBV6-5	13	TRBD1	CASKGQGAGELFF